One sample yielded the 20 T cell receptor beta chains listed below, sequenced in a study of CD8+CD57+ T cells in acquired aplastic anemia. Genomic DNA, serving as template, underwent TCR beta VDJ and CDR3 profiling. TCRdb independently ran MiXCR on the reads; one entry per CDR3 protein. The data contain approximately 190,000 distinct CDR3 sequences, around 65% of them singletons. The material sequenced was sorted CD4+, CD8+, or CD8+CD57+ T cells (not recorded which) from PBMCs. The source of these receptors is a human donor with severe aplastic anemia or a healthy control (not recorded which).

There are many counts of this clonotype. The CDR3, as DNA: TGTGCCAGCAGTCCCCGGGACAGGGCTGGAAACACCATATATTTT. Protein sequence: CASSPRDRAGNTIYF. This chain links TRBV6-1 with TRBJ1-3, with TRBD1 matching over 9 bases. Germline CDR1 is MNHNS and CDR2 is SASEGT. The CDR3 has 15 residues. The J segment lost 2 bases and the V segment lost 5 bases, leaving 4 bases of the junction unmatched.

The J gene is TRBJ2-7, the V gene TRBV6-4, with 8 nucleotides matching TRBD2. The CDR3 runs to 14 residues. The V gene end was trimmed by 0 bases and the J gene end by 4 bases; junction bases not matched to a gene: 2. Germline V CDR1 and CDR2: MRHNA, SNTAGT. CDR3 protein: CASSDSGLVYEQYF. DNA of the CDR3: TGTGCCAGCAGTGACTCGGGACTAGTATACGAGCAGTACTTC.

The genes are TRBV24-1 and TRBJ2-7, with no clear D. Germline CDR1 and CDR2: KGHDR and SFDVKD. V was cut by 2 bases and J by 5 bases, with 3 bases left in between. The CDR3 runs 11 residues. DNA of the CDR3: TGTGCCACCAGTGATTCCCACGAGCAGTACTTC. Amino acid sequence: CATSDSHEQYF.

As for this clonotype: A read error may account for a junction end that differs from germline. The rearrangement joins TRBV20-1 to TRBJ1-2; D gene ambiguous. Per germline, CDR1 DFQATT and CDR2 SNEGSKA (reference sequence). The length of the CDR3 is 16 residues. The CDR3 nucleotides are TGCAGTGCCAGAGGCCAGACCCTTCTGGAGAACTATGGCTACACCTTC. Translated, it gives CSARGQTLLENYGYTF.

The chain has TRBV20-1 and TRBJ2-7, with 7 bases that match TRBD1. Germline CDR1 reads DFQATT; CDR2 reads SNEGSKA (reference sequence). J lost 3 bases, V lost 6 bases, and 17 bases had no gene match. This CDR3 contains 16 residues. CDR3 amino acids: CSAPPRTGQNFYEQYF. The DNA for the CDR3 is TGCAGTGCCCCGCCTCGAACGGGACAGAACTTCTACGAGCAGTACTTC.

CDR3 in amino acids: CASSAQYGYTF. The CDR3 nucleotides are TGTGCCAGCAGCGCCCAGTATGGCTACACCTTC. This chain uses TRBV12-3 or TRBV12-4 with TRBJ1-2; D gene unclear. The CDR3 length is 11 residues. Trimming left V 6 bases short and J 5 bases short, with 7 bases between.

V is TRBV9 and J is TRBJ2-7; 9 bases align to TRBD1. The V segment lost 2 bases and the J segment 3 bases; nucleotides outside the gene matches: 6. The length of the CDR3 is 15 residues. CDR1 and CDR2 from the germline V gene are SGDLS and YYNGEE. The CDR3 region is CASSVSGTGNYEQYF. As DNA, the CDR3 is TGTGCCAGCAGCGTGTCCGGGACAGGGAACTACGAGCAGTACTTC.

V is TRBV29-1 and J is TRBJ2-2; D perhaps matches TRBD1 (6 bases). Deletions cut 4 bases from V and 2 bases from J, with 11 bases between. This CDR3 has 14 residues. Germline V gene lookup returns CDR1 SQVTM and CDR2 ANQGSEA. The CDR3 DNA is TGCAGCGTTGGTACAGGGAAAAACACCGGGGAGCTGTTTTTT. It specifies CSVGTGKNTGELFF.

The V gene is TRBV12-3 or TRBV12-4, the J gene TRBJ2-7; D is perhaps TRBD1 (5 bases). The CDR3 totals 15 residues. The chain's CDR3 is CASGPGQEMGVEQYF. The CDR3, as DNA: TGTGCTAGTGGCCCAGGACAAGAAATGGGTGTGGAGCAGTACTTC.

This chain uses TRBV2 with TRBJ2-6; TRBD1 agrees at 7 bases. CDR3 size: 16 residues. Unmatched junction bases numbered 13, after V lost 10 bases and J lost 4 bases. Germline V gene sequence: CDR1 SNHLY, CDR2 FYNNEI. The DNA of the CDR3 is TGTGCCACCCGGGGCAGGGGGTTTTCCGGGGCCAACGTCCTGACTTTC. Protein sequence: CATRGRGFSGANVLTF.

The chain is built from TRBV10-3 and TRBJ2-3; D perhaps matches TRBD2 (5 bases). Per germline, CDR1 ENHRY and CDR2 SYGVKD. CDR3 length: 17 residues. V lost 10 bases to trimming and J lost 4 bases, with 27 bases between them. CDR3 sequence (DNA): TGTGCCACCTGCTCCCCGGCTAGCCACCTCGGACCAGATACGCAGTATTTT. It translates to CATCSPASHLGPDTQYF.

This clonotype appeared once. The genes are TRBV2 and TRBJ1-2; D possibly corresponds to TRBD1 (5 bases). V lost 3 bases and J lost 3, with 8 bases in between. CDR1 is SNHLY and CDR2 is FYNNEI in the germline V gene. The CDR3 sequence is 13 residues long. The CDR3 bases are TGTGCCAGCAGTGACGGGGCAGACTATGGCTACACCTTC. Amino acid sequence: CASSDGADYGYTF.

The chain employs TRBV19 and TRBJ2-1; 10 positions match TRBD2. V gave up 0 bases and J gave up 3 bases; unmatched junction bases: 5. In germline, CDR1 is LNHDA, CDR2 SQIVND (reference sequence). This CDR3 region has 17 residues. CDR3 residues: CASSIDLTSGIYNEQFF. CDR3 sequence (DNA): TGTGCCAGTAGTATAGATCTCACTAGCGGGATCTACAATGAGCAGTTCTTC.

V usage is TRBV19 and J usage is TRBJ2-5; D may be TRBD1 (6 bases). V was pared by 3 bases and J by 5 bases, with 13 bases between. The germline gives CDR1 LNHDA, CDR2 SQIVND (reference sequence). The CDR3 runs 14 residues. The CDR3 reads CASSIWGTMETQYF. The DNA of the CDR3 is TGTGCCAGTAGTATCTGGGGGACAATGGAGACCCAGTACTTC.

As regards this clonotype: A read error may account for a junction end that differs from germline. The chain is built from TRBV20-1 and TRBJ2-5, with 9 bases matching TRBD2. The germline V gene has CDR1 DFQATT and CDR2 SNEGSKA (reference sequence). This CDR3 is 14 amino acids long. DNA of the CDR3: TGCAGTGCTAGATCAGGACTAGCGCAAGAGGCCCAGTACTTC. Translation gives CSARSGLAQEAQYF.

This clonotype was seen only once. The chain joins TRBV7-8 to TRBJ1-2, with D unresolved. The CDR3 loop spans 13 amino acids. The germline V and J ends were trimmed by 6 bases and 8 bases, with 16 bases remaining between them. In germline, CDR1 is SGHVS, CDR2 FQNEAQ. The CDR3 nucleotides are TGTGCCAGCAGTTTTGGCAGCGAAAGGGGCTACACCTTC. Residues: CASSFGSERGYTF.

The chain combines TRBV2 with TRBJ1-2; a weak D match, TRBD1 (5 bases). With 6 bases removed from V and 0 bases from J, the gap between germline ends came to 17 bases. This CDR3 contains 16 residues. CDR1 and CDR2 from the germline V gene are SNHLY and FYNNEI. CDR3 in DNA: TGTGCCAGCAGGGGGGATCGGGACTTCGCTAACTATGGCTACACCTTC. It specifies CASRGDRDFANYGYTF.

V and J are TRBV7-9 and TRBJ1-1; TRBD1 is a possible D gene (6 bases). Trimming shortened V by 1 base and J by 4 bases, and 22 bases separated the two germline ends. The CDR3 is 18 residues long. Germline V lookup: CDR1 SEHNR, CDR2 FQNEAQ (reference sequence). CDR3 nucleotides: TGTGCCAGCAGCTTAGATGTCGTGTTTGGGGGGCCGGGCACTGAAGCTTTCTTT. Its translation is CASSLDVVFGGPGTEAFF.

The J gene is TRBJ2-1, the V gene TRBV20-1; D is unresolved. This CDR3 is built from 14 residues. Germline lookup yields CDR1 DFQATT and CDR2 SNEGSKA (reference sequence). The ends were cut back, 3 bases at V and 7 bases at J, with 16 bases in the middle. CDR3 loop: CSASPPPGRNEQFF. CDR3 sequence (DNA): TGCAGTGCTAGTCCCCCCCCGGGTCGGAATGAGCAGTTCTTC.

The rearrangement uses TRBV9 and TRBJ2-2; 11 bases fit TRBD2. V shed 6 bases, J shed 8 bases, and the junction held 15 bases outside the gene matches. In germline, CDR1 is SGDLS, CDR2 YYNGEE. This CDR3 has 17 amino acids. CDR3 coding DNA: TGTGCCAGCAACTCGCCCCTGCTAGCGGGAGGCGAAGGGGAGCTGTTTTTT. Translation gives CASNSPLLAGGEGELFF.